This T cell receptor beta chain was obtained from a study of patients and donors after allogeneic stem cell transplantation (TCRdb year 2020). CDR3 length: 15 amino acids, cysteine to phenylalanine. The only DNA kept is the CDR3, 45 bases in frame from the first base. V loses 1 base, J loses 14 bases, and the germline ends lie 21 bases apart. CDR1 and CDR2 (GTSNPN, SVGIG) derive from the germline V gene (reference sequence). This clonotype was detected only a few times. The specificity of this receptor is unknown. Base quality data are lacking; no much larger clone is found one base away. Library generation was performed with RT-PCR. TCRdb names NextSeq 550 as the instrument used. The public reads were reanalyzed by TCRdb: fastp trimming at Q25, MiXCR alignment, in-frame beta chains only. All rows with the same CDR3 protein become a single entry with the most common DNA and genes. The sample table records some 960,000 distinct CDR3 sequences; under 20% of these occur just once. About 6% of the sample is taken by the ten largest.

Material for sequencing was blood, either unsorted or a sorted T cell fraction (not recorded which). This chain joins TRBV30 to TRBJ1-6; the D gene identity is not certain. The origin of this receptor is a human donor who was either an allogeneic HSCT recipient or a stem cell or donor lymphocyte infusion donor (not recorded which). It is not recorded whose cells these are; they may come from a transplant donor. The encoded CDR3 is CAWSADRLSGDSLHF. The nucleotides are TGTGCCTGGAGTGCTGACCGCCTAAGCGGAGATTCCCTCCACTTT.